The clone carrying this TCR beta chain was picked up many times. Its antigen is unknown. The data originate from a study of T cells in Graves' hyperthyroidism and ophthalmopathy. Overall study results and limits: Ophthalmopathy stood apart from stable hyperthyroidism in a 13 V-J model.

The investigators amplified TCR beta CDR3 regions from RNA transcripts. TCR CDR3 underwent first-round RT-PCR with the HTBI primer set. MiXCR was run by TCRdb on the multiplex PCR reads, yielding one entry per CDR3 protein. The sample holds around 300,000 distinct CDR3 sequences, around 15% seen once. The clonotype comes from a woman between 50 and 59 years old with Graves' hyperthyroidism that later progressed to Graves' ophthalmopathy. Sequenced material: blood.

This CDR3 reads CASSQDEGSYEQYF. The CDR3 nucleotides read TGTGCCAGCAGCCAAGATGAGGGCTCCTACGAGCAGTACTTC. The V and J genes are TRBV3-1 and TRBJ2-7; D may be TRBD2 (5 bases). The V end was cut by 0 bases, the J end by 0 bases, with 6 bases between. Germline-derived CDR1 and CDR2 are LGHDT and YNNKEL (reference sequence). The CDR3 is 14 residues long.